The present T cell receptor beta chain was sequenced within a study of T cell responses to AZD1222 COVID-19 vaccine. Whole-study findings and limits: Following two doses of AZD1222, Spike-specific TCR breadth and depth rose. Mostly white British, mostly female donors; authors suggested clonal diversity may be underestimated.

With respect to this clone: Its target is unknown.

Germline assignment: CDR1 SEHNR and CDR2 FQNEAQ (reference sequence). Trimming took off 1 base at V and 3 bases at J, with 6 bases between the two ends. CDR3 length equals 13 residues. The protocol was immunoSEQ multiplex PCR, while the TCRdb copy is restricted to in-frame clones and leaves out a portion. The data contain about 180,000 clones, around 88% of them singletons. The chain couples TRBV7-9 to TRBJ2-5, with D hard to call. The material sequenced was peripheral blood, taken on day 0 of AZD1222 vaccination. This TCR derives from an adult in good health. The CDR3 coding sequence is TGTGCCAGCAGCTTAGGATTAAAAGAGACCCAGTACTTC. Protein product: CASSLGLKETQYF.